This paragraph reports one T cell receptor beta chain. This entry belongs to a study of T cells expressing NK-cell markers. One entry per CDR3 protein, without DNA, is what TCRdb gives after re-calling the 5' RACE reads. This table holds 500,000 to 700,000 distinct CDR3 sequences. CDR1 and CDR2 (germline): SQVTM, ANQGSEA. This CDR3 comprises 11 residues. The V and J genes are TRBV29-1 and TRBJ2-1. Source material: blood T cells: a sorted CD56 or NKG2C T cell subset, CD4+ or CD8+ T cells, or bulk PBMC T cells (not recorded which). This clonotype was sampled from a man aged 18 to 35 in good health. CDR3: CSAEQEYEQFF.